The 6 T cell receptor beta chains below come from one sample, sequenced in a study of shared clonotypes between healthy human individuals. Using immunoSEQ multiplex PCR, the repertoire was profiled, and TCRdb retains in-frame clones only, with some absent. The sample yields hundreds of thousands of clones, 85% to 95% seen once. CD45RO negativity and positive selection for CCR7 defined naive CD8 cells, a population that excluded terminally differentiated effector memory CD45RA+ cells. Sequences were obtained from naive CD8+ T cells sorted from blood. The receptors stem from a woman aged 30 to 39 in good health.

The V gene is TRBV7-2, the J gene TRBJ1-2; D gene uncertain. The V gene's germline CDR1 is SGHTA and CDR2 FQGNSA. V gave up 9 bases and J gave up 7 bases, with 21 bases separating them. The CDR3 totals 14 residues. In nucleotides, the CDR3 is TGTGCCAGTCCCGGTTCTTACTCGGCTCGTGGCTACACCTTC. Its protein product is CASPGSYSARGYTF.

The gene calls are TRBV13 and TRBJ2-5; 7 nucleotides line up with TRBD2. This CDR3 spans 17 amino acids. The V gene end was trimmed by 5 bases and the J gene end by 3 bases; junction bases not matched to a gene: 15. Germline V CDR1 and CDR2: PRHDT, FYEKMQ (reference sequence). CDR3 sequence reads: CASSPPGWAGDEETQYF. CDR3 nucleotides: TGTGCCAGCAGCCCTCCTGGATGGGCGGGAGATGAAGAGACCCAGTACTTC.

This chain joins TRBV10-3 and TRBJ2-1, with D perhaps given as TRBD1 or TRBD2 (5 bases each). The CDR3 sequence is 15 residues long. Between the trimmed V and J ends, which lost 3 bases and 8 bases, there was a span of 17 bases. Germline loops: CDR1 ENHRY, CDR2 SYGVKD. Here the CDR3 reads CAISETGTRLDEQFF. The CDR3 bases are TGTGCCATCAGTGAAACGGGGACCCGGTTGGATGAGCAGTTCTTC.

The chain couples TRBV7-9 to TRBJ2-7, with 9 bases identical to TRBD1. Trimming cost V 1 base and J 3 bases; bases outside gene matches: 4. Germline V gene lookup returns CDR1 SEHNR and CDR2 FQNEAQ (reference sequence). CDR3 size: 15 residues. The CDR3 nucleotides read TGTGCCAGCAGCTTAGGGACAGGGGAAGGCTACGAGCAGTACTTC. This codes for CASSLGTGEGYEQYF.

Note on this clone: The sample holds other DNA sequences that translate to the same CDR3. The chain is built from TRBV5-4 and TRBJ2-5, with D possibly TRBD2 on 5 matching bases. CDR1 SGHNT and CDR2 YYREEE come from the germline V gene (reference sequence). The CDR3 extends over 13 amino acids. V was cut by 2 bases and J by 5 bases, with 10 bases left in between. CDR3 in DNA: TGTGCCAGCAGCTTAGAGAGCGGTGAGACCCAGTACTTC. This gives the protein CASSLESGETQYF.

DNA for the CDR3: TGTGCCATCAGTGAGGTGCGGGGTAGCGGGCCTCAATTAGATACGCAGTATTTT. Encoded protein: CAISEVRGSGPQLDTQYF. J is TRBJ2-3 and V is TRBV10-3, with 7 positions matching TRBD2. Trimming at V came to 2 bases and at J to 5 bases, leaving 16 bases not matched to a gene. Germline CDR1 is ENHRY and CDR2 is SYGVKD. The CDR3 loop spans 18 amino acids.